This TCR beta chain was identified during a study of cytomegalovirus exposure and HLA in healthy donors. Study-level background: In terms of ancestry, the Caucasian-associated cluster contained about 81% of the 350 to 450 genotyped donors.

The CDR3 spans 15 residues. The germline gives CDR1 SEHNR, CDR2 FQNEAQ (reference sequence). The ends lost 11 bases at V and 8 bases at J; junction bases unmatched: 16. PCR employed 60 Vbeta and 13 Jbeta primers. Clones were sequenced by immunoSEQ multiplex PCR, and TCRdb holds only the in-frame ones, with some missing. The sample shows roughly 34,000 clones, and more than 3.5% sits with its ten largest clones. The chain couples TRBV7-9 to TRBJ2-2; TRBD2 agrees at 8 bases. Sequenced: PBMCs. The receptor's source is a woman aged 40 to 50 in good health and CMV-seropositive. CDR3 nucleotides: TGTGCCTCGGCTAACGCGAGACTAGCGCAAGGGGAGCTGTTTTTT. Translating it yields CASANARLAQGELFF.